Listed here are 18 T cell receptor beta chains from one sample, sequenced in a study of blood T cells in healthy people across ages. Combining a sample-barcoded 5' primer with a J-beta primer mix, a second PCR ran for roughly 7 to 11 cycles. TCRdb processed the 5' RACE reads anew with MiXCR; each CDR3 protein has one entry. The data hold under 1 million distinct CDR3 sequences, with under 55% observed a single time. The sequencing sample was made of blood. These receptors were obtained from a man aged 55 to 70 in good health.

The chain recombines TRBV7-9 with TRBJ2-7, with 9 positions matching TRBD1. Germline CDR1 reads SEHNR; CDR2 reads FQNEAQ (reference sequence). V gave up 2 bases and J gave up 1 base; unmatched junction bases: 6. The CDR3 runs 16 residues. This chain's CDR3 is CASSLTQGAWSYEQYF. The CDR3 DNA is TGTGCCAGCAGCTTAACACAGGGGGCTTGGTCCTACGAGCAGTACTTC.

This clonotype has a handful of counts. The J gene is TRBJ2-5, the V gene TRBV14, with 7 bases aligning to TRBD1. J gave up 0 bases and V 5 bases, and 9 bases lay outside the gene matches. This CDR3 region has 16 residues. Germline CDR1 and CDR2: SGHDN and FVKESK. CDR3 sequence: CASSEYRGPDQETQYF. CDR3 nucleotide sequence: TGTGCCAGCAGCGAATACAGGGGACCCGACCAAGAGACCCAGTACTTC.

V usage is TRBV6-5 and J usage is TRBJ2-2; maybe TRBD1 (6 bases). This CDR3 has 13 residues. From germline, CDR1 is MNHEY and CDR2 SVGAGI. The V end was cut by 8 bases, the J end by 1 base, with 8 bases between. The CDR3 region is CASHRVNTGELFF. Here the CDR3 DNA reads TGTGCCAGCCACAGGGTGAACACCGGGGAGCTGTTTTTT.

This clonotype was counted at least ten times. The rearrangement uses TRBV12-3 or TRBV12-4 and TRBJ2-1; D unclear. The CDR3 is made up of 14 amino acids. V was clipped by 3 bases and J by 7 bases, with 13 bases between them. CDR3 in DNA: TGTGCCAGCAGTTTCAAGTCGGACGGTAATGAGCAGTTCTTC. Its translation is CASSFKSDGNEQFF.

This clonotype was seen only a few times. The rearrangement uses TRBV27 and TRBJ2-4; 7 bases are shared with TRBD1. This CDR3 comprises 16 residues. Germline CDR1 is MNHEY and CDR2 is SMNVEV (reference sequence). The V and J ends lost 8 bases and 0 bases, in that order; junction bases with no gene match: 10. The CDR3 coding sequence is TGTGCCAGCGGACGGGCTTCAGGGGGAGCCAAAAACATTCAGTACTTC. This sequence encodes CASGRASGGAKNIQYF.

This clonotype showed up just once. The chain combines TRBV24-1 with TRBJ1-2, with no clear D. Germline CDR1 KGHDR, CDR2 SFDVKD. The V and J ends lost 1 base and 3 bases respectively, with 8 bases between them. The CDR3 is 14 amino acids. CDR3 nucleotides: TGTGCCACCAGTGATTTTCGGGTGGACTATGGCTACACCTTC. It is translated as CATSDFRVDYGYTF.

The V call is TRBV27, the J call TRBJ2-3; D unresolved. The CDR3 length is 13 residues. CDR1 and CDR2 (germline): MNHEY, SMNVEV (reference sequence). Deletions cut 5 bases from V and 3 bases from J, with 9 bases between. For the CDR3, the DNA is TGTGCCAGCAGTCTCCCCTATACAGATACGCAGTATTTT. Its translation is CASSLPYTDTQYF.

This clonotype was detected only once. This sequence joins TRBV20-1 and TRBJ2-1, with D perhaps matching TRBD1 or TRBD2 (5 bases each). V was trimmed by 6 bases and J by 6 bases, leaving 15 bases between them. There are 13 residues in the CDR3. Germline CDR1 reads DFQATT; CDR2 reads SNEGSKA (reference sequence). The CDR3 protein is CSARDEMGNEQFF. CDR3 nucleotides: TGCAGTGCAAGGGACGAGATGGGCAATGAGCAGTTCTTC.

This clonotype has only a few counts. The rearrangement links TRBV20-1 to TRBJ2-3, with D possibly being TRBD1 or TRBD2 (5 bases each). This CDR3 region has 14 residues. Germline V gene lookup returns CDR1 DFQATT and CDR2 SNEGSKA (reference sequence). V shed 2 bases and J shed 2 bases, with 11 bases lying between them. This CDR3 reads CSARKGTNTDTQYF. The CDR3 DNA reads as TGCAGTGCTAGAAAGGGGACCAACACAGATACGCAGTATTTT.

The rearrangement uses TRBV20-1 and TRBJ2-5; 9 bases are shared with TRBD1. The closer fit of TRBJ2-7 to the DNA end suggests the J call may be wrong. The CDR3 runs 14 residues. CDR1 is DFQATT, CDR2 SNEGSKA, per germline (reference sequence). DNA of the CDR3: TGCAGTGCTACTAAACAGGGGGCAGTGTACGAGCAGTACTTC. This sequence encodes CSATKQGAVYEQYF.

This clonotype was detected only a few times. CDR3: CSARMVYEQYF. The CDR3 DNA reads as TGCAGTGCTAGAATGGTCTACGAGCAGTACTTC. The chain links TRBV20-1 to TRBJ2-7; D remains unclear. This CDR3 is built from 11 residues. V dropped 2 bases and J dropped 3 bases, with 5 bases sitting between them. CDR1 DFQATT and CDR2 SNEGSKA come from the germline V gene (reference sequence).

The sample holds a few counts of this clonotype. The genes are TRBV7-9 and TRBJ1-6, with 10 bases that match TRBD1. Germline CDR1 and CDR2: SEHNR and FQNEAQ (reference sequence). J was trimmed by 8 bases and V by 5 bases; bases with no gene match: 9. This CDR3 region has 16 residues. CDR3 in DNA: TGTGCCAGCAGCCCGCCGACAGGGGGCATTGATTCACCCCTCCACTTT. Protein sequence: CASSPPTGGIDSPLHF.

The V call is TRBV21-1, the J call TRBJ2-3; TRBD2, the table's D call, lacks a check against the DNA. TRBV21-1 is described as a pseudogene. This CDR3 is built from 17 residues. CDR3 residues: CASSKGGSGGYTDTQYF. The CDR3, as DNA: TGTGCCAGCAGCAAAGGGGGTAGCGGGGGATACACAGATACGCAGTATTTT.

This clonotype was seen a few times. The genes are TRBV11-1 and TRBJ2-5; 9 bases match TRBD1. The junction had 8 bases not matched to a gene; V was cut back by 5 bases and J by 4 bases. The germline CDR1 and CDR2 sequences are SGHAT and FQDESV (reference sequence). The CDR3 has 15 amino acids. The CDR3 nucleotides read TGTGCCAGCAGCCTCGGACAGGGGCACCGAGAGACCCAGTACTTC. It specifies CASSLGQGHRETQYF.

This clonotype was detected once. J is TRBJ2-1 and V is TRBV21-1; no check of the table's D call, TRBD1, against the DNA was made. TRBV21-1 is deemed a pseudogene. The CDR3 totals 16 residues. The chain's CDR3 is CASSLNDRGDYNEQFF. The CDR3, as DNA: TGTGCCAGCAGCCTAAACGACAGGGGGGACTACAATGAGCAGTTCTTC.

The count of this clonotype is one. CDR3 amino acids: CASSPGRGALAKNIQYF. The DNA of the CDR3 is TGTGCCAGCAGCCCAGGCCGGGGGGCCCTAGCCAAAAACATTCAGTACTTC. The J gene is TRBJ2-4, the V gene TRBV14; TRBD2 might be the D (7 bases). The ends were cut back, 4 bases at V and 0 bases at J, with 16 bases in the middle. Looked up from germline, CDR1 is SGHDN and CDR2 is FVKESK. The CDR3 runs 17 residues.

V usage is TRBV20-1 and J usage is TRBJ2-5; the match to TRBD1 covers 10 bases. Trimming cost V 0 bases and J 4 bases; bases outside gene matches: 8. The CDR3 is 16 amino acids. The germline gives CDR1 DFQATT, CDR2 SNEGSKA (reference sequence). CDR3 in amino acids: CSARDRQGATLETQYF. The CDR3 DNA follows: TGCAGTGCTAGAGATCGACAGGGGGCGACTCTAGAGACCCAGTACTTC.

The chain carries TRBV14 and TRBJ1-1, with D hard to call. The ends were cut back, 2 bases at V and 8 bases at J, with 6 bases in the middle. CDR1 is SGHDN and CDR2 is FVKESK in the germline V gene. The CDR3 spans 11 residues. DNA of the CDR3: TGTGCCAGCAGCCAAAGCAGAGAAGCTTTCTTT. Translation gives CASSQSREAFF.